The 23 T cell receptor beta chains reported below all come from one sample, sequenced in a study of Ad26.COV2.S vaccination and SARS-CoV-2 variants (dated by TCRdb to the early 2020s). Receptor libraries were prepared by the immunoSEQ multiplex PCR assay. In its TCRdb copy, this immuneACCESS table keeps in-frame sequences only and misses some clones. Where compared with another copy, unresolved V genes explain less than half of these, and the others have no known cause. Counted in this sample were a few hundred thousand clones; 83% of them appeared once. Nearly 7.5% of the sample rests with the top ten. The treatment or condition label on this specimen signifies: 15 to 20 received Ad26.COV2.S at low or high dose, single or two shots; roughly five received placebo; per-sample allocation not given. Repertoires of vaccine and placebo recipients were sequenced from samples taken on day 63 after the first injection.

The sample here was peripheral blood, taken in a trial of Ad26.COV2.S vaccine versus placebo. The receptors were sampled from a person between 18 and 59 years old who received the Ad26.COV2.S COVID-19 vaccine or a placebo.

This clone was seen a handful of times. The chain's CDR3 is CASSKRSEGLFF. CDR3 nucleotide sequence: TGTGCCAGCAGCAAGCGTTCAGAGGGGCTGTTTTTT. The gene calls are TRBV2 and TRBJ2-2; maybe TRBD2 (5 bases). The germline V gene has CDR1 SNHLY and CDR2 FYNNEI. The V gene lost 6 bases and the J gene lost 13 bases, with 15 bases spanning the gap. This CDR3 is built from 12 residues.

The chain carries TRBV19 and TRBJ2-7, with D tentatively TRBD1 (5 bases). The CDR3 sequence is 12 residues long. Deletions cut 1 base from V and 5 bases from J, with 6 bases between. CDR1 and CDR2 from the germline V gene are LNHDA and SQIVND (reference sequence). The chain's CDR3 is CASSIAGNEQYF. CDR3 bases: TGTGCCAGTAGTATAGCAGGGAACGAGCAGTACTTC.

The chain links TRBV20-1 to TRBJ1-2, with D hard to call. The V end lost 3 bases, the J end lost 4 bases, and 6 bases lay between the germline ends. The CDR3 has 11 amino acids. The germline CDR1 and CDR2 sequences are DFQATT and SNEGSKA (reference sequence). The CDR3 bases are TGCAGTGCTAGCATTTCCTATGGCTACACCTTC. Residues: CSASISYGYTF.

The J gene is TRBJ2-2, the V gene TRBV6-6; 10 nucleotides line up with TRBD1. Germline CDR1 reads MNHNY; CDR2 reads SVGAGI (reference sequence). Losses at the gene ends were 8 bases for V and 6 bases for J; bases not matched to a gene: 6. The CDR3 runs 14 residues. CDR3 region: CASGRDRGSGELFF. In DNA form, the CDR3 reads TGTGCCAGCGGGCGGGACAGGGGTTCCGGGGAGCTGTTTTTT.

For the CDR3, the DNA is TGTGCCAGCAGTCTGACAGCAGAGTCGACCTACGAGCAGTACTTC. Translated, it gives CASSLTAESTYEQYF. The rearrangement links TRBV14 to TRBJ2-7; tentative D call: TRBD1 (5 bases). This CDR3 is built from 15 residues. The germline V and J ends were trimmed by 6 bases and 2 bases, with 17 bases remaining between them. Germline CDR1 SGHDN, CDR2 FVKESK.

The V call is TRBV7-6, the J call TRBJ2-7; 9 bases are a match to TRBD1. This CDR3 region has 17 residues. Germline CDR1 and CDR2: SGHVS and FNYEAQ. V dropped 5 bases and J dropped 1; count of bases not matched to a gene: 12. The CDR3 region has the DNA TGTGCCAGCAGCCTACGTTCCGGGACAGGGTTATCCTACGAGCAGTACTTC. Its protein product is CASSLRSGTGLSYEQYF.

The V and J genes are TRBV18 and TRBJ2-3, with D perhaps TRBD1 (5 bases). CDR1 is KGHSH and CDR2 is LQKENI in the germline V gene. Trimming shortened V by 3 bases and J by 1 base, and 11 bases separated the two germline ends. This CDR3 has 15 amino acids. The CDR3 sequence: CASSPPGMRTDTQYF. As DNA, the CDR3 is TGTGCCAGCTCACCCCCAGGGATGCGCACAGATACGCAGTATTTT. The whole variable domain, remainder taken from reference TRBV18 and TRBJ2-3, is NAGVMQNPRHLVRRRGQEARLRCSPMKGHSHVYWYRQLPEEGLKFMVYLQKENIIDESGMPKERFSAEFPKEGPSILRIQQVVRGDSAAYFCASSPPGMRTDTQYFGPGTRLTVL.

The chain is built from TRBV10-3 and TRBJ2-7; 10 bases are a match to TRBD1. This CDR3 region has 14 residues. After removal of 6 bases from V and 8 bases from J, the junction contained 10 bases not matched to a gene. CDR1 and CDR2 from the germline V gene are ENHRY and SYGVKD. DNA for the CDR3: TGTGCCATCAGAGGGACAGGGGCCCTCCAGCAGCAGTACTTC. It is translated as CAIRGTGALQQQYF.

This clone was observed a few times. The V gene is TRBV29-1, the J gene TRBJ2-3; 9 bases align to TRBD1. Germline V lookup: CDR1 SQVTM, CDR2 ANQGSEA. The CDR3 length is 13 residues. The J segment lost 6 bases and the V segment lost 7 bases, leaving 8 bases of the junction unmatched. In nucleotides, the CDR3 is TGCAGCGGTGGCAGGACAGGGGTGGATACGCAGTATTTT. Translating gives CSGGRTGVDTQYF.

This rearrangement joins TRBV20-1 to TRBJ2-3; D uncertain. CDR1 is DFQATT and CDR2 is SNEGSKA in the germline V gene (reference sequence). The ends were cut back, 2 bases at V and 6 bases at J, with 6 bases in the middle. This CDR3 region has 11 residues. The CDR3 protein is CSARTGDTQYF. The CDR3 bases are TGCAGTGCTAGAACCGGGGATACGCAGTATTTT.

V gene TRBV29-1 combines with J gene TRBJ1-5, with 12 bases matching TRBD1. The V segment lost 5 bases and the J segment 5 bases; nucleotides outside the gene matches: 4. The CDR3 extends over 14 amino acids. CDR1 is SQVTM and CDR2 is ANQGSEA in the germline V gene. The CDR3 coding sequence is TGCAGCGTTAAGGGACAGGGGGCAGATCAGCCCCAGCATTTT. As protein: CSVKGQGADQPQHF.

CDR3 region: CASSPWDRGRSAFF. CDR3 nucleotide sequence: TGCGCCAGCAGCCCCTGGGACAGGGGACGGTCAGCTTTCTTT. The chain uses TRBV4-1 and TRBJ1-1; 10 positions match TRBD1. The CDR3 consists of 14 residues. The germline V gene encodes CDR1 MGHRA and CDR2 YSYEKL. J lost 10 bases, V lost 4 bases, and 9 bases had no gene match.

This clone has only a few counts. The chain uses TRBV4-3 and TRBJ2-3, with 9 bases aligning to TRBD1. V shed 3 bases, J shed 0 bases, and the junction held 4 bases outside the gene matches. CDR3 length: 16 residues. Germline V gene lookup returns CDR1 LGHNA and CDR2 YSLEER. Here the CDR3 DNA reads TGCGCCAGCAGCCATCAACAGGGGGCGAGCACAGATACGCAGTATTTT. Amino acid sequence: CASSHQQGASTDTQYF.

In DNA, the CDR3 is TGTGCCAGCTCACGTGGGGGAGGCTCCTATAATTCACCCCTCCACTTT. This translates into CASSRGGGSYNSPLHF. The chain recombines TRBV18 with TRBJ1-6; weak D call: TRBD1 (5 bases). This CDR3 spans 16 amino acids. Germline CDR1 KGHSH, CDR2 LQKENI. The ends were cut back, 4 bases at V and 0 bases at J, with 10 bases in the middle.

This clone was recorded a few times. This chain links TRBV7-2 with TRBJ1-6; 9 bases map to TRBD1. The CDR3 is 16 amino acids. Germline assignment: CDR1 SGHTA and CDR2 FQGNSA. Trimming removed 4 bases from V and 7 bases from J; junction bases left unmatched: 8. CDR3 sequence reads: CASSSPRTGENSPLHF. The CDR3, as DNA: TGTGCCAGCAGCTCCCCCCGGACAGGGGAGAATTCACCCCTCCACTTT.

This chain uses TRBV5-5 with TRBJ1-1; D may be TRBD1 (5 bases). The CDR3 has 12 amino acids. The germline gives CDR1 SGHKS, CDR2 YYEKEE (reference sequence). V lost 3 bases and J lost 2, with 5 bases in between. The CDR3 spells CASSWTNTEAFF. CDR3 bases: TGTGCCAGCAGCTGGACAAACACTGAAGCTTTCTTT.

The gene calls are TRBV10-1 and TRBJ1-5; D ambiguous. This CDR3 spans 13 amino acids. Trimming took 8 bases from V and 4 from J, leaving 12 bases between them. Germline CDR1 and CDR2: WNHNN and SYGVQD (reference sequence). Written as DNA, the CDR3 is TGCGCCAGCCGGCGAAGGTGGAATCAGCCCCAGCATTTT. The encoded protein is CASRRRWNQPQHF.

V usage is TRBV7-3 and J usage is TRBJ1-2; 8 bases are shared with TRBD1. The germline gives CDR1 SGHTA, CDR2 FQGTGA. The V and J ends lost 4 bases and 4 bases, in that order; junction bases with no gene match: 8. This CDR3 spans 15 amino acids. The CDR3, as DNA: TGTGCCAGCAGCTCCACAGGGGGGCCTAGCTATGGCTACACCTTC. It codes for CASSSTGGPSYGYTF. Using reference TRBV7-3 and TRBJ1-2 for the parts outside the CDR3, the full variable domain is GAGVSQTPSNKVTEKGKYVELRCDPISGHTALYWYRQSLGQGPEFLIYFQGTGAADDSGLPNDRFFAVRPEGSVSTLKIQRTERGDSAVYLCASSSTGGPSYGYTFGSGTRLTVV.

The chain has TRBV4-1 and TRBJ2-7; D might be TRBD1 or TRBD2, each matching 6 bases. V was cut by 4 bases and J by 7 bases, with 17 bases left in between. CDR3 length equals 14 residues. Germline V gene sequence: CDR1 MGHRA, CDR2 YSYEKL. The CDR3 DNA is TGCGCCAGCAGCCCCCAGGTCCTAGGGGGGGAGCAGTACTTC. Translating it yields CASSPQVLGGEQYF.

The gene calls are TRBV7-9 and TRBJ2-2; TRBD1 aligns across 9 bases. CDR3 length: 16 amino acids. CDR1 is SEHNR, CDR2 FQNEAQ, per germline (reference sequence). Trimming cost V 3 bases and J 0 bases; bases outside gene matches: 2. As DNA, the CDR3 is TGTGCCAGCAGCTTTGGACAGGGGACGAACACCGGGGAGCTGTTTTTT. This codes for CASSFGQGTNTGELFF.

DNA of the CDR3: TGCAGCGTCGTCCCGGGACTAGCGTCCAATGAGCAGTTCTTC. The encoded protein is CSVVPGLASNEQFF. V and J are TRBV29-1 and TRBJ2-1, with 10 bases that match TRBD2. Trimming cost V 6 bases and J 6 bases; bases outside gene matches: 8. The CDR3 is 14 amino acids. Germline-derived CDR1 and CDR2 are SQVTM and ANQGSEA.

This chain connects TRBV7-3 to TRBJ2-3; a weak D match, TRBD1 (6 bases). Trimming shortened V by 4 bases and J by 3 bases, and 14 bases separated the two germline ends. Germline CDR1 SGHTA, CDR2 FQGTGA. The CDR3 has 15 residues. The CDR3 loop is CASSSDVRGTDTQYF. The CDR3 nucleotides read TGTGCCAGCAGCTCCGATGTTAGGGGGACAGATACGCAGTATTTT.

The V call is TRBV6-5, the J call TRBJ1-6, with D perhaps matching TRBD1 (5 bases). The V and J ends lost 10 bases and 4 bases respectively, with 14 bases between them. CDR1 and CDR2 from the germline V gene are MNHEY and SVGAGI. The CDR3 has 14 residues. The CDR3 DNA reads TGTGCCACCTCCCGAGGGGTATATAATTCACCCCTCCACTTT. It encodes CATSRGVYNSPLHF.